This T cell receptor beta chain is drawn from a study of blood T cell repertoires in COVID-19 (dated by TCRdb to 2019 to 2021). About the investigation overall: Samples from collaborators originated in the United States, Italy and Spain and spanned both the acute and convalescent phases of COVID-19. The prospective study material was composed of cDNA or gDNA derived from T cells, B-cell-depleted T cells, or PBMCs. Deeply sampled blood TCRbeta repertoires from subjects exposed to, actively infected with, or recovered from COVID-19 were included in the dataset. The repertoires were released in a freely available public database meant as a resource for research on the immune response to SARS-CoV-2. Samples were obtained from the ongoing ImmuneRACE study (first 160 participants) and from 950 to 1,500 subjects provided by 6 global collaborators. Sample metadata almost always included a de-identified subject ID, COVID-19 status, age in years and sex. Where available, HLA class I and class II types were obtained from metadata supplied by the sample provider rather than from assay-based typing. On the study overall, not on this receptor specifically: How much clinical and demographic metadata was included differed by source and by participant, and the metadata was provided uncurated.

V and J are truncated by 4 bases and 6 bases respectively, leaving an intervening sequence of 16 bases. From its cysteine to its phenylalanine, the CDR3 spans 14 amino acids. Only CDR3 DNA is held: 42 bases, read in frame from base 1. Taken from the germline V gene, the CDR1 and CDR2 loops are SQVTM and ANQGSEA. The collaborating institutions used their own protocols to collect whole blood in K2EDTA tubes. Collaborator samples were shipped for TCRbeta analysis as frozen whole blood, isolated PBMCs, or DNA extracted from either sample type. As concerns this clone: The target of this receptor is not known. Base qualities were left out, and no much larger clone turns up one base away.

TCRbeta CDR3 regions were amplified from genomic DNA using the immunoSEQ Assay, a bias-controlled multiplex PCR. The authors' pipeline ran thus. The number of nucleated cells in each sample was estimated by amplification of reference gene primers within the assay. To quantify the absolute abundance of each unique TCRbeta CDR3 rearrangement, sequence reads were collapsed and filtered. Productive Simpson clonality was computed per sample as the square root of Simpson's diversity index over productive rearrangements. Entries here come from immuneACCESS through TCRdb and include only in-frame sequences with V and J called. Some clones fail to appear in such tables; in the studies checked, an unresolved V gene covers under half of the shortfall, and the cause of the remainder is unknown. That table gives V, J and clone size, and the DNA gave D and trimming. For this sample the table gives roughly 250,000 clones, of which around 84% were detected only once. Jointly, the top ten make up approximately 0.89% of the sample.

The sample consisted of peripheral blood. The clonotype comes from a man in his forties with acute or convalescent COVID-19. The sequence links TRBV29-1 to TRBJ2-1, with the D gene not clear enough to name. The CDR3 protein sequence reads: CSVVRPGHPNEQFF. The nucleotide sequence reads TGCAGCGTTGTAAGGCCAGGTCACCCCAATGAGCAGTTCTTC.